This T cell receptor beta chain is drawn from a study of cytomegalovirus exposure and HLA in healthy donors. Notes on the study in general: Earlier findings revealed that most TCR beta V segments proved productive either about 87% or about 30% of the time. Associated with cytomegalovirus, according to the listing, were approximately 160 TCR beta chains.

All the people who gave samples were healthy bone marrow donors. CDR3 length: 17 residues. Germline lookup yields CDR1 SGHVT and CDR2 SQSDAQ. The V end lost 6 bases, the J end lost 4 bases, and 22 bases lay between the germline ends. PCR employed 60 Vbeta and 13 Jbeta primers. Generated by immunoSEQ multiplex PCR, the TCRdb table keeps only in-frame clones and is missing some. Of more than 95,000 clones in the sample, around 78% were seen once. Only one count was recorded for this clone. What it binds is unknown. The receptor was derived from a man between 35 and 55 years old in good health and CMV-seronegative. The chain is built from TRBV7-4 and TRBJ2-4; unclear D gene. Material: PBMCs. Here the CDR3 reads CASRPEESVVLKNIQYF. CDR3 nucleotides: TGTGCCAGCAGGCCTGAGGAGTCAGTCGTCCTAAAAAACATTCAGTACTTC.